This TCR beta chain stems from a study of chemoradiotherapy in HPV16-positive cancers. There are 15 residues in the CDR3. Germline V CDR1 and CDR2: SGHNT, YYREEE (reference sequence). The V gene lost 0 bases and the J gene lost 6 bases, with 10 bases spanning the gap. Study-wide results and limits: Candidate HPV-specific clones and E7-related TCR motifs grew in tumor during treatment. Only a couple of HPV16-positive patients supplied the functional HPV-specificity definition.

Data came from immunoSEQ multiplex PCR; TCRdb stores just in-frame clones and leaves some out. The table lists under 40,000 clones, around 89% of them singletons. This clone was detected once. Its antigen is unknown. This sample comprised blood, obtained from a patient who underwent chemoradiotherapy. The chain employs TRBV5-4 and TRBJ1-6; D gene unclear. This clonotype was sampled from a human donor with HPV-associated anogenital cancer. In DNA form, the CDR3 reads TGTGCCAGCAGCTTGGACAGTTTTACTAATTCACCCCTCCACTTT. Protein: CASSLDSFTNSPLHF. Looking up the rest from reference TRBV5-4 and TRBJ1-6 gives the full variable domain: ETGVTQSPTHLIKTRGQQVTLRCSSQSGHNTVSWYQQALGQGPQFIFQYYREEENGRGNFPPRFSGLQFPNYSSELNVNALELDDSALYLCASSLDSFTNSPLHFGNGTRLTVT.